The text below deals with one T cell receptor (beta chain). This entry comes from a study of blood T cell repertoires in COVID-19. Across the study: The United States, Italy and Spain were the sources of the acute and convalescent COVID-19 samples. In each case, the material was cDNA or gDNA derived from T cells, B-cell-depleted T cells, or PBMCs.

Per the original methods: Reference gene primer amplification in the assay estimated nucleated cell counts. Assay: immunoSEQ multiplex PCR; the TCRdb copy retains only in-frame clones and omits some. D and trimming were read from the DNA, whereas the V and J calls and clone size are those reported in that table. The sample includes 68,000 or so clones, about 83% seen only once; the top ten take about 24%. The CDR3 length is 14 residues. Per the germline V gene, CDR1 is SGHNT and CDR2 is YYREEE (reference sequence). The V gene end was trimmed by 4 bases and the J gene end by 5 bases; junction bases not matched to a gene: 6.

The source material was peripheral blood. The clonotype originates from a human donor in a cohort sampled during active COVID-19. This chain uses TRBV5-4 with TRBJ2-1, with 7 bases identical to TRBD1. The CDR3 DNA is TGTGCCAGCAGCCAAAGGACAGGTCACAATGAGCAGTTCTTC. Translating it yields CASSQRTGHNEQFF. The full variable domain, with the rest looked up from reference TRBV5-4 and TRBJ2-1, is ETGVTQSPTHLIKTRGQQVTLRCSSQSGHNTVSWYQQALGQGPQFIFQYYREEENGRGNFPPRFSGLQFPNYSSELNVNALELDDSALYLCASSQRTGHNEQFFGPGTRLTVL.